These 25 T cell receptor beta chains came from one sample sequenced in a study of somatic mutations in cytotoxic T cells in rheumatoid arthritis. TCRdb's copy holds only in-frame clones and misses some; the assay was immunoSEQ multiplex PCR. The sample carries roughly 20,000 clones, roughly four fifths recorded once. Specimen: CD8+ T cells sorted from blood. Every receptor here comes from an adult with rheumatoid arthritis.

In DNA, the CDR3 is TGTGCCAGCAGCTTAGGTCTCGGGGAGCTGTTTTTT. Residues: CASSLGLGELFF. This chain connects TRBV11-2 to TRBJ2-2, with D unclear. CDR1 SGHAT and CDR2 FQNNGV come from the germline V gene. This CDR3 is 12 amino acids long. V lost 1 base to trimming and J lost 7 bases, with 4 bases between them.

The chain has TRBV11-2 and TRBJ2-1; the D gene could be TRBD1 or TRBD2 (5 bases each). V dropped 4 bases and J dropped 1 base, with 17 bases sitting between them. From germline, CDR1 is SGHAT and CDR2 FQNNGV. The CDR3 totals 17 residues. In DNA, the CDR3 is TGTGCCAGCAGCTCCCGGGACGCCAGAACATCCTACAATGAGCAGTTCTTC. It specifies CASSSRDARTSYNEQFF.

The chain recombines TRBV29-1 with TRBJ2-1, with D perhaps TRBD2 (5 bases). Germline V lookup: CDR1 SQVTM, CDR2 ANQGSEA. Trimming shortened V by 8 bases and J by 2 bases, and 10 bases separated the two germline ends. This CDR3 has 12 amino acids. The CDR3 coding sequence is TGCAGCACCCCAGCGGCCTACAATGAGCAGTTCTTC. Protein product: CSTPAAYNEQFF.

This clone was seen only once. The J gene is TRBJ2-1, the V gene TRBV7-9; D is ambiguous. The length of the CDR3 is 15 residues. Trimming took 2 bases from V and 5 from J, leaving 13 bases between them. Germline V gene lookup returns CDR1 SEHNR and CDR2 FQNEAQ (reference sequence). CDR3 DNA: TGTGCCAGCAGCTTAATACAGTTTTCTCACAATGAGCAGTTCTTC. This gives the protein CASSLIQFSHNEQFF.

J is TRBJ2-1 and V is TRBV7-6; D unclear. The CDR3 contains 12 residues. The V and J ends lost 5 bases and 6 bases respectively, with 8 bases between them. From germline, CDR1 is SGHVS and CDR2 FNYEAQ. The CDR3 reads CASSPGLNEQFF. CDR3 DNA: TGTGCCAGCAGCCCTGGGCTCAATGAGCAGTTCTTC.

The chain employs TRBV5-6 and TRBJ1-1; a weak D match, TRBD1 (5 bases). Trimming removed 0 bases from V and 8 bases from J, with 11 bases in between. Germline values: CDR1 SGHDT, CDR2 YYEEEE. There are 13 residues in the CDR3. The CDR3 DNA reads as TGTGCCAGCAGCTTGGGGTCAGGGCGCGAAGCTTTCTTT. It specifies CASSLGSGREAFF.

V and J are TRBV19 and TRBJ2-1; 8 bases match TRBD2. The CDR3 totals 15 residues. V was clipped by 1 base and J by 9 bases; unmatched bases: 8. Germline V gene lookup returns CDR1 LNHDA and CDR2 SQIVND (reference sequence). The CDR3 loop is CASSIGGLAFVEQFF. The CDR3 coding sequence is TGTGCCAGTAGTATAGGTGGACTAGCCTTTGTTGAGCAGTTCTTC.

This chain connects TRBV2 to TRBJ2-7; TRBD2 aligns across 8 bases. Trimming cost V 7 bases and J 2 bases; bases outside gene matches: 16. The CDR3 runs 17 residues. Looked up from germline, CDR1 is SNHLY and CDR2 is FYNNEI. CDR3: CASIGGGGLISPYEQYV. The CDR3 region has the DNA TGTGCCAGCATCGGGGGCGGGGGGTTGATCTCCCCCTACGAGCAGTACGTC.

CDR3 sequence reads: CASSPGVLADTQYF. The CDR3 nucleotides are TGTGCCAGCAGCCCGGGGGTGCTCGCAGATACGCAGTATTTT. The gene calls are TRBV7-6 and TRBJ2-3; maybe TRBD2 (6 bases). Germline V lookup: CDR1 SGHVS, CDR2 FNYEAQ. V was cut by 5 bases and J by 4 bases, with 13 bases left in between. This CDR3 contains 14 residues.

The V call is TRBV28, the J call TRBJ1-2; 8 positions agree with TRBD1. There are 11 residues in the CDR3. J lost 10 bases, V lost 8 bases, and 6 bases had no gene match. Germline V CDR1 and CDR2: MDHEN, SYDVKM. This CDR3 is CASRTGWDYTF. CDR3 coding DNA: TGTGCCAGCCGGACAGGGTGGGACTACACCTTC.

V and J are TRBV29-1 and TRBJ1-2; TRBD1 might be the D (5 bases). Germline CDR1 reads SQVTM; CDR2 reads ANQGSEA. The CDR3 is 11 amino acids. V gave up 4 bases and J gave up 7 bases, with 10 bases separating them. CDR3: CSVAPRGGYTF. CDR3 nucleotide sequence: TGCAGCGTTGCGCCGAGGGGTGGCTACACCTTC.

The gene calls are TRBV19 and TRBJ2-4, with a possible D match to TRBD2 (6 bases). Trimming shortened V by 3 bases and J by 0 bases, and 12 bases separated the two germline ends. The CDR3 spans 16 residues. The germline V gene encodes CDR1 LNHDA and CDR2 SQIVND (reference sequence). The CDR3 sequence is CASSMGGGLAKNIQYF. In DNA, the CDR3 is TGTGCCAGTAGTATGGGTGGGGGACTAGCCAAAAACATTCAGTACTTC.

This clone was observed once. The chain joins TRBV7-3 to TRBJ2-2; 7 nucleotides match TRBD1. V dropped 4 bases and J dropped 3; count of bases not matched to a gene: 2. CDR3 length: 14 amino acids. Germline-derived CDR1 and CDR2 are SGHTA and FQGTGA. CDR3 DNA sequence: TGTGCCAGCAGCTGGGACAGTGACACCGGGGAGCTGTTTTTT. Residues: CASSWDSDTGELFF.

The chain uses TRBV5-4 and TRBJ2-2; D is uncertain. Trimming took off 2 bases at V and 5 bases at J, with 7 bases between the two ends. Germline lookup yields CDR1 SGHNT and CDR2 YYREEE (reference sequence). The length of the CDR3 is 13 residues. Written as DNA, the CDR3 is TGTGCCAGCAGCTTCTGGGGAACCGGGGAGCTGTTTTTT. Translating it yields CASSFWGTGELFF.

The chain uses TRBV6-1 and TRBJ2-5; TRBD2 might be the D (5 bases). The V end was cut by 5 bases, the J end by 3 bases, with 13 bases between. The germline CDR1 and CDR2 sequences are MNHNS and SASEGT. The CDR3 extends over 14 amino acids. The DNA of the CDR3 is TGTGCCAGCAGTCTTCTCAACGGGGAAGAGACCCAGTACTTC. Protein product: CASSLLNGEETQYF.

The V gene is TRBV28, the J gene TRBJ1-2; 8 bases match TRBD1. The CDR3 contains 17 residues. V was clipped by 2 bases and J by 7 bases; unmatched bases: 15. Germline loops: CDR1 MDHEN, CDR2 SYDVKM. The CDR3 nucleotides are TGTGCCAGCAGTTTAGGTTTTTTAGGAGCAGGGGGCAGTGGCTACACCTTC. Encoded protein: CASSLGFLGAGGSGYTF.

This clone was counted a single time. V and J are TRBV15 and TRBJ1-5, with a tentative D call TRBD1 (6 bases). V lost 6 bases and J 7 bases, leaving 13 bases between the germline ends. Germline assignment: CDR1 LNHNV and CDR2 YYDKDF (reference sequence). CDR3 length: 13 amino acids. The CDR3 loop reads CATSDRRGQPQHF. In nucleotides, the CDR3 is TGTGCCACCAGTGACCGGAGGGGGCAGCCCCAGCATTTT.

The chain links TRBV5-1 to TRBJ1-1; D ambiguous. Germline values: CDR1 SGHRS, CDR2 YFSETQ. The ends were cut back, 0 bases at V and 1 base at J, with 13 bases in the middle. This CDR3 region has 16 residues. CDR3 in amino acids: CASSLDPGVRNTEAFF. The CDR3 bases are TGCGCCAGCAGCTTGGATCCCGGCGTTAGGAACACTGAAGCTTTCTTT.

The V call is TRBV7-9, the J call TRBJ2-3; 8 nucleotides align to TRBD2. J gave up 3 bases and V 5 bases, and 10 bases lay outside the gene matches. The CDR3 runs 16 residues. Germline V gene data show CDR1 as SEHNR and CDR2 as FQNEAQ (reference sequence). This chain's CDR3 is CASSPRVAGSTDTQYF. The CDR3 nucleotides read TGTGCCAGCAGCCCGCGGGTAGCGGGGTCAACAGATACGCAGTATTTT.

The chain combines TRBV15 with TRBJ1-4; 9 bases align to TRBD1. Germline CDR1 is LNHNV and CDR2 is YYDKDF (reference sequence). Trimming at V came to 1 base and at J to 7 bases, leaving 4 bases not matched to a gene. CDR3 length equals 15 residues. The DNA of the CDR3 is TGTGCCACCAGCAGAGGACGGGACAGGGTTGAAAAACTGTTTTTT. It encodes CATSRGRDRVEKLFF. The variable domain in full, completed from reference TRBV15 and TRBJ1-4, reads DAMVIQNPRYQVTQFGKPVTLSCSQTLNHNVMYWYQQKSSQAPKLLFHYYDKDFNNEADTPDNFQSRRPNTSFCFLDIRSPGLGDTAMYLCATSRGRDRVEKLFFGSGTQLSVL.

This clone was found a few times. This chain joins TRBV7-9 and TRBJ2-7; D unresolved. This CDR3 has 17 amino acids. Germline CDR1 is SEHNR and CDR2 is FQNEAQ (reference sequence). Trimming cost V 5 bases and J 3 bases, with 23 bases left between them. The CDR3 loop is CASSHTQPRKGFYEQYF. In DNA form, the CDR3 reads TGTGCCAGCAGCCACACCCAACCCAGGAAGGGCTTCTACGAGCAGTACTTC.

V gene TRBV4-1 combines with J gene TRBJ2-3, with D possibly matching TRBD2 (5 bases). Trimming cost V 0 bases and J 2 bases, with 12 bases left between them. This CDR3 has 16 residues. Germline CDR1 is MGHRA and CDR2 is YSYEKL. Written as DNA, the CDR3 is TGCGCCAGCAGCCAAGAGACTATGAGGCCCACAGATACGCAGTATTTT. Translated: CASSQETMRPTDTQYF.

The chain employs TRBV9 and TRBJ1-6; 7 bases fit TRBD1. The CDR3 is 16 residues long. Germline V lookup: CDR1 SGDLS, CDR2 YYNGEE. The J segment lost 7 bases and the V segment lost 4 bases, leaving 11 bases of the junction unmatched. The CDR3 sequence is CASSPRAAGGNSPLHF. The CDR3 DNA follows: TGTGCCAGCAGCCCACGCGCGGCAGGGGGGAATTCACCCCTCCACTTT.

The gene calls are TRBV2 and TRBJ2-7, with D possibly called TRBD1 or TRBD2 (5 bases each). The V end lost 6 bases, the J end lost 4 bases, and 13 bases lay between the germline ends. The germline V gene encodes CDR1 SNHLY and CDR2 FYNNEI. The CDR3 runs 13 residues. The CDR3, as DNA: TGTGCCAGCAGGGACGGGGCAGGTTACGAGCAGTACTTC. Its protein product is CASRDGAGYEQYF.

The chain is built from TRBV7-2 and TRBJ2-1; D is ambiguous. The CDR3 runs to 13 residues. Germline V gene sequence: CDR1 SGHTA, CDR2 FQGNSA. Trimming left V 4 bases short and J 5 bases short, with 9 bases between. CDR3 sequence reads: CASSSRLNNEQFF. As DNA, the CDR3 is TGTGCCAGCAGCTCAAGACTTAACAATGAGCAGTTCTTC.